The T cell receptor beta chain described here comes from a study of cytomegalovirus exposure and HLA in healthy donors. The PCR ran on 60 Vbeta and 13 Jbeta primers. Assay used: immunoSEQ multiplex PCR; TCRdb lists only in-frame clones, some missing. The sample includes 150,000 or so clones, roughly 76% of them seen just once. The specimen sequenced was PBMCs. The sequence derives from a female donor in good health and CMV-seronegative.

CDR3 DNA: TGTGCCAGCAGCCCCGGGTCACACTACGAGCAGTACTTC. Protein sequence: CASSPGSHYEQYF. This sequence joins TRBV28 and TRBJ2-7; no firm D call. Germline lookup yields CDR1 MDHEN and CDR2 SYDVKM. Trimming removed 6 bases from V and 3 bases from J, with 12 bases in between. This CDR3 spans 13 amino acids.